Presented here are 9 T cell receptor beta chains from one specimen sequenced in a study of brain T cells in children with intractable seizures. The repertoire was sequenced with immunoSEQ multiplex PCR; TCRdb's copy has only in-frame clones and lacks some. The sample holds 88,000 or so clones; around 91% are singletons and the top ten take less than 30%. The material was peripheral blood, obtained at surgery. The origin of the receptors is a girl aged 2-10 years with Rasmussen encephalitis and intractable seizures.

The chain recombines TRBV28 with TRBJ1-1, with 9 bases fitting TRBD1. Germline loops: CDR1 MDHEN, CDR2 SYDVKM. CDR3 length equals 19 residues. V gave up 2 bases and J gave up 5 bases; unmatched junction bases: 18. The CDR3 region is CASSLPIADRGHFATEAFF. Written as DNA, the CDR3 is TGTGCCAGCAGTTTACCGATTGCGGACAGGGGTCATTTTGCGACTGAAGCTTTCTTT.

This chain joins TRBV4-1 and TRBJ2-1; D possibly uses TRBD1 or TRBD2 (6 bases each). Trimming left V 2 bases short and J 0 bases short, with 11 bases between. The CDR3 consists of 16 residues. Germline CDR1 is MGHRA and CDR2 is YSYEKL. Here the CDR3 DNA reads TGCGCCAGCAGCCAACGGAGGGGGGCCTCCTACAATGAGCAGTTCTTC. Its protein is CASSQRRGASYNEQFF.

This chain connects TRBV29-1 to TRBJ1-1; no clear D. Germline CDR1 reads SQVTM; CDR2 reads ANQGSEA. The CDR3 sequence is 12 residues long. Trimming took off 0 bases at V and 6 bases at J, with 8 bases between the two ends. CDR3 sequence reads: CSVEERRAEAFF. CDR3 DNA sequence: TGCAGCGTTGAAGAACGGAGGGCTGAAGCTTTCTTT.

The chain is built from TRBV10-2 and TRBJ1-6, with no clear D. The CDR3 spans 16 residues. With 0 bases removed from V and 7 bases from J, the gap between germline ends came to 13 bases. The germline V gene encodes CDR1 WSHSY and CDR2 SAAADI. CDR3 protein: CASSESILNGNSPLHF. CDR3 nucleotides: TGCGCCAGCAGTGAGTCGATCCTGAATGGAAATTCACCCCTCCACTTT.

V usage is TRBV14 and J usage is TRBJ2-2; D is unresolved. This CDR3 spans 16 amino acids. Germline values: CDR1 SGHDN, CDR2 FVKESK. Between the trimmed V and J ends, which lost 0 bases and 6 bases, there was a span of 14 bases. DNA for the CDR3: TGTGCCAGCAGCCAAGAATCCCCGCCCGGCCCCGGGGAGCTGTTTTTT. This codes for CASSQESPPGPGELFF. Variable domain in full (rest from reference TRBV14 and TRBJ2-2): EAGVTQFPSHSVIEKGQTVTLRCDPISGHDNLYWYRRVMGKEIKFLLHFVKESKQDESGMPNNRFLAERTGGTYSTLKVQPAELEDSGVYFCASSQESPPGPGELFFGEGSRLTVL.

V gene TRBV9 combines with J gene TRBJ2-2, with TRBD2 matching 13 bases. CDR3 length equals 17 residues. J gave up 2 bases and V 2 bases, and 3 bases lay outside the gene matches. The germline V gene has CDR1 SGDLS and CDR2 YYNGEE. The CDR3 reads CASSVTSGGANTGELFF. The CDR3 nucleotides read TGTGCCAGCAGCGTTACTAGCGGGGGGGCAAACACCGGGGAGCTGTTTTTT.

The V and J genes are TRBV4-1 and TRBJ1-4; D is unresolved. The V end lost 1 base, the J end lost 7 bases, and 4 bases lay between the germline ends. The germline V gene has CDR1 MGHRA and CDR2 YSYEKL. The CDR3 covers 12 residues. CDR3 nucleotides: TGCGCCAGCAGCCAAGTACTTGAAAAACTGTTTTTT. Translation: CASSQVLEKLFF.

The chain employs TRBV7-6 and TRBJ1-1; a possible D gene is TRBD1 (5 bases). The germline V gene has CDR1 SGHVS and CDR2 FNYEAQ. The V end was cut by 4 bases, the J end by 5 bases, with 17 bases between. This CDR3 comprises 15 residues. The CDR3 loop reads CASSSLQGSETEAFF. The CDR3 nucleotides are TGTGCCAGCAGCTCACTCCAGGGTAGCGAAACTGAAGCTTTCTTT.

The chain joins TRBV5-1 to TRBJ2-7, with 7 bases identical to TRBD1. Germline-derived CDR1 and CDR2 are SGHRS and YFSETQ. The CDR3 is 14 residues long. Trimming at V came to 4 bases and at J to 0 bases, leaving 4 bases not matched to a gene. The CDR3 bases are TGCGCCAGCAGCACCGGACAGGCCTCCTACGAGCAGTACTTC. Amino acid sequence: CASSTGQASYEQYF.